The 9 T cell receptor beta chains listed next were all sequenced from one sample in a study of Graves' ophthalmopathy and Graves' hyperthyroidism (dated by TCRdb to the late 2010s). TCRdb lists the instrument as Illumina HiSeq 2000. For repertoire sequencing, the TCR beta CDR3 regions were amplified from RNA transcripts. The first round was an RT-PCR using HTBI primers with the Qiagen OneStep RT-PCR kit, and this first round was followed by a second-round multiplex PCR, then size selection and purification. Starting from the raw public reads, TCRdb applied fastp trimming at Q25, assembled clones with MiXCR and retained in-frame beta chains. For every CDR3 protein sequence, its rows merge into one entry that carries the most common genes and DNA. This sample lists 600,000 to 650,000 distinct CDR3 sequences; about 20% were detected once. The ten largest clones add up to roughly 7.4% of the sample.

The sample comprised peripheral blood. Receptor source: a young woman with stable Graves' hyperthyroidism. Some clones in this sample may be carry-over from other donors' samples. Donor details come from another sample of the same person, matched by shared clones.

This clonotype was counted a few times. At one end, the junction sequence differs from germline, possibly due to a read error. V and J are TRBV5-1 and TRBJ2-2, with 11 bases that match TRBD2. The CDR3 sequence is 15 residues long. Germline V CDR1 and CDR2: SGHRS, YFSETQ. The CDR3 loop reads CASSQGTSGTGKLFF. CDR3 sequence (DNA): TGCGCCAGCAGCCAGGGGACTAGCGGAACCGGGAAGCTGTTTTTT.

This clonotype was seen at least ten times. This chain uses TRBV15 with TRBJ2-2; weak D call: TRBD2 (5 bases). The CDR3 is 15 amino acids. Trimming took off 0 bases at V and 5 bases at J, with 10 bases between the two ends. CDR1 is LNHNV and CDR2 is YYDKDF in the germline V gene (reference sequence). Here the CDR3 DNA reads TGTGCCACCAGCAGAGATGGCGGGTTAACCGGGGAGCTGTTTTTT. Translated, it gives CATSRDGGLTGELFF.

Worth noting for this clonotype: The junction does not match germline at one end; this may be a read error. This chain links TRBV14 with TRBJ1-3; D is uncertain. The V gene's germline CDR1 is SGHDN and CDR2 FVKESK. This CDR3 has 14 amino acids. The CDR3 is CVSSQDVWGNTIYF. The DNA of the CDR3 is TGTGTCAGCAGCCAAGATGTATGGGGAAACACCATATATTTT.

This clonotype was observed at least ten times. The CDR3 DNA is TGTGCCAGCAGTTCATCGGGACTAGCGGGTTCCAAAAACATTCAGTACTTC. The encoded protein is CASSSSGLAGSKNIQYF. This rearrangement joins TRBV28 to TRBJ2-4, with TRBD2 matching 12 bases. Germline-derived CDR1 and CDR2 are MDHEN and SYDVKM. With V trimmed by 4 bases and J by 2 bases, 6 bases remained unmatched. The CDR3 is 17 residues long.

This clonotype was counted ten times or more. The chain is built from TRBV7-9 and TRBJ2-2; D gene unclear. The CDR3 totals 13 residues. CDR1 SEHNR and CDR2 FQNEAQ come from the germline V gene (reference sequence). The V end lost 7 bases, the J end lost 4 bases, and 10 bases lay between the germline ends. The CDR3 DNA sequence: TGTGCCAGCACCTCAACGGTCACCGGGGAGCTGTTTTTT. Protein product: CASTSTVTGELFF.

This clonotype was seen repeatedly, ten times or more. This rearrangement joins TRBV12-3 or TRBV12-4 to TRBJ2-7, with 12 bases aligning to TRBD1. The CDR3 runs to 16 residues. V lost 3 bases, J lost 12 bases, and 15 bases stayed unmatched. The CDR3 DNA follows: TGTGCCAGCAGTTTTGTTTGGGACAGGGGGCACCCTAGGCCGTACTTC. It is translated as CASSFVWDRGHPRPYF.

The sample holds a few counts of this clonotype. The V gene is TRBV2, the J gene TRBJ2-3; D perhaps matches TRBD1 (5 bases). Germline V gene data show CDR1 as SNHLY and CDR2 as FYNNEI. The CDR3 consists of 14 residues. Trimming took 3 bases from V and 1 from J, leaving 8 bases between them. CDR3 region: CASSDRVCTDTQYF. The CDR3 coding sequence is TGTGCCAGCAGTGACAGGGTGTGCACAGATACGCAGTATTTT.

Ten or more counts support this clonotype. This chain joins TRBV29-1 and TRBJ2-7; 8 nucleotides align to TRBD2. After removal of 6 bases from V and 6 bases from J, the junction contained 16 bases not matched to a gene. CDR3 length: 15 amino acids. Germline V gene data show CDR1 as SQVTM and CDR2 as ANQGSEA. In DNA form, the CDR3 reads TGCAGCGTAGAAAACAATCCTAGCGGGCCAAGCGAGCAGTACTTC. This sequence encodes CSVENNPSGPSEQYF.

In its sample, this clonotype was seen many times. The rearrangement joins TRBV11-1 to TRBJ1-2, with D hard to call. The germline CDR1 and CDR2 sequences are SGHAT and FQDESV (reference sequence). Between the trimmed V and J ends, which lost 5 bases and 8 bases, there was a span of 15 bases. The CDR3 contains 13 residues. The chain's CDR3 is CASSQDPLTGYTF. The CDR3 DNA is TGTGCCAGCAGCCAGGACCCGCTGACGGGCTACACCTTC.